The sequence of this T cell receptor (beta chain) was determined in a study of blood T cell repertoires in COVID-19. Clinical history as reported by participants underpinned cohort assignment. As handled by the study authors: Quantification of nucleated cells was approximated via reference gene primer amplification. Repertoires were generated with immunoSEQ multiplex PCR, while TCRdb's copy carries only in-frame clones and drops some. V and J calls and clone size are given by that table; D and trimming were obtained from the DNA. Of 150,000 to 200,000 clones listed, approximately 88% are singletons. CDR1 KGHSH and CDR2 LQKENI come from the germline V gene. The CDR3 has 16 residues. V was pared by 3 bases and J by 0 bases, with 4 bases of the junction left unmatched.

The genes are TRBV18 and TRBJ1-3, with 8 nucleotides matching TRBD1. This clonotype was obtained from a woman aged 18-30 years who had recovered from COVID-19. Material for sequencing was PBMCs or T cells enriched from blood (not recorded which). The CDR3 spells CASSPGDRISGNTIYF. DNA of the CDR3: TGTGCCAGCTCACCGGGGGACAGGATCTCTGGAAACACCATATATTTT.